The clone carrying this T cell receptor (beta chain) was seen many times. Its specificity is unknown. The ends were cut back, 2 bases at V and 3 bases at J, with 13 bases in the middle. There are 15 residues in the CDR3. Germline lookup yields CDR1 MGHDK and CDR2 SYGVNS. This sample was included in a study of identical twins. Study-level findings and limits: The study based its conclusions on cross-sectional statistical analysis and did not follow the same donors. In beta out-of-frame sequences, the excess sharing between twins was weaker. In cord blood, abundant beta clonotypes had fewer insertions; memory showed no trend.

TCRdb passed the 5' RACE reads through MiXCR, listing each CDR3 protein once. The profile shows around 370,000 distinct CDR3 sequences, approximately 10% of them singletons. This TCR derives from a woman aged 45-65 years in good health. This chain joins TRBV25-1 and TRBJ2-5; a possible D gene is TRBD1 (6 bases). What was sequenced was naive T cells sorted from blood. CDR3 loop: CASSEIGQSEETQYF. Here the CDR3 DNA reads TGTGCCAGCAGTGAAATCGGACAGTCTGAAGAGACCCAGTACTTC.